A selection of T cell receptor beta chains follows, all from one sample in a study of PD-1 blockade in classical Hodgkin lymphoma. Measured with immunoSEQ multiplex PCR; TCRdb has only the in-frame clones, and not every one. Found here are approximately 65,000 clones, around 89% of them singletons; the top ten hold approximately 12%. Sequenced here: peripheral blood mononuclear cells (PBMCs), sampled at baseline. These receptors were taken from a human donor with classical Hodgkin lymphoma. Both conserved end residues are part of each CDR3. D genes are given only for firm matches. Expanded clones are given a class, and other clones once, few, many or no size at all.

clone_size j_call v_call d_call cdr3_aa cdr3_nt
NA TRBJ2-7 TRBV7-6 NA CASSLAGDGSYEQYF TGTGCCAGCAGCTTAGCGGGCGACGGTTCCTACGAGCAGTACTTC
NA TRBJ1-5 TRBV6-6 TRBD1 CASRQGGGNQPQHF TGTGCCAGCAGACAGGGGGGAGGTAATCAGCCCCAGCATTTT
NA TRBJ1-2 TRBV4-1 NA CASSQDFWGVNYGYTF TGCGCCAGCAGCCAAGATTTCTGGGGAGTTAACTATGGCTACACCTTC
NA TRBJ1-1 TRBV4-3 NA CASSQDIGGGTEAFF TGCGCCAGCAGCCAAGATATCGGGGGGGGCACTGAAGCTTTCTTT
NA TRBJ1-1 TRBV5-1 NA CASSGWTAEAFF TGCGCCAGCAGCGGGTGGACAGCTGAAGCTTTCTTT
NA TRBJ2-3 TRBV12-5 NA CASGPGPNTDTQYF TGTGCTAGTGGTCCCGGACCGAATACAGATACGCAGTATTTT
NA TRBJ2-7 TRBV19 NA CASSPSFFYEQYF TGTGCCAGTAGCCCCTCCTTTTTCTACGAGCAGTACTTC
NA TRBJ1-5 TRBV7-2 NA CASSLILQGGQPQHF TGTGCCAGCAGCTTAATATTACAGGGAGGTCAGCCCCAGCATTTT
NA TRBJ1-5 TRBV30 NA CAWSWYGGDNQPQHF TGTGCCTGGAGTTGGTACGGGGGAGACAATCAGCCCCAGCATTTT
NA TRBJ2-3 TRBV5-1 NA CASLRLVPATDTQYF TGCGCCAGCCTTAGACTTGTACCTGCCACAGATACGCAGTATTTT
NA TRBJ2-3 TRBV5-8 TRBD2 CASSLGLAGISTDTQYF TGTGCCAGCAGCTTGGGTCTAGCGGGGATTAGCACAGATACGCAGTATTTT
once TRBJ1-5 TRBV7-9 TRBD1 CASSSRDSSQPQHF TGTGCCAGCAGCTCCCGGGACAGCAGTCAGCCCCAGCATTTT
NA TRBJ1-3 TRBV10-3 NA CAIRGGASSGNTIYF TGTGCCATCAGGGGTGGGGCCAGCTCTGGAAACACCATATATTTT
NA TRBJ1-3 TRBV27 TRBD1 CASSLGQAPGNTIYF TGTGCCAGCAGTTTAGGACAGGCCCCAGGAAACACCATATATTTT
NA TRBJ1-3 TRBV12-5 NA CASDLKGGSTIYF TGTGCTAGTGACCTAAAGGGTGGGAGCACCATATATTTT
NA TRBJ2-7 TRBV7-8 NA CASSLDSLYEQYF TGTGCCAGCAGCTTAGACAGCCTATACGAGCAGTACTTC
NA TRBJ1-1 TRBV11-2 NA CASSSRGNTEAFF TGTGCCAGCAGCTCCCGGGGGAACACTGAAGCTTTCTTT
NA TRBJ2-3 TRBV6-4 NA CASSESAGGTDTQYF TGTGCCAGCAGTGAGTCGGCAGGGGGCACAGATACGCAGTATTTT
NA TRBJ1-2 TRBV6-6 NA CASSDGGGLGYTF TGTGCCAGCAGCGACGGGGGAGGGCTAGGCTACACCTTC
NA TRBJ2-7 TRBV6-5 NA CASSYFLTNSLGEQYF TGTGCCAGCAGTTACTTCTTGACTAATTCCCTGGGCGAGCAGTACTTC
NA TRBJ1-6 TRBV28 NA CASSQSWRALHF TGTGCCAGCAGCCAGTCCTGGAGGGCCCTCCACTTT
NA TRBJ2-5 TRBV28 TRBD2 CASSSPSGGAETQYF TGTGCCAGCAGTTCTCCGAGCGGGGGGGCAGAGACCCAGTACTTC
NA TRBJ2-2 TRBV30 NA CAWDRTYTGELFF TGTGCCTGGGACAGGACCTACACCGGGGAGCTGTTTTTT
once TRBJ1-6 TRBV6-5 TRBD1 CASSYSEDRGNSPLHF TGTGCCAGCAGTTACTCGGAGGACAGGGGTAATTCACCCCTCCACTTT
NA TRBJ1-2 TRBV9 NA CASSAGQPYGYTF TGTGCCAGCAGCGCCGGACAGCCCTATGGCTACACCTTC
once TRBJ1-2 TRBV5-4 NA CASSSKGYGYTF TGTGCCAGCAGCTCAAAAGGGTATGGCTACACCTTC
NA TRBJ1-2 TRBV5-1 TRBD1 CASSLGFGTGAGYTF TGCGCCAGCAGCTTGGGGTTCGGGACAGGGGCTGGCTACACCTTC
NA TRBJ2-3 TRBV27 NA CASSPLRTGTDTQYF TGTGCCAGCAGCCCTTTACGTACGGGGACAGATACGCAGTATTTT
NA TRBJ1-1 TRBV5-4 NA CASSLELNTEAFF TGTGCCAGCAGCTTGGAGCTGAACACTGAAGCTTTCTTT
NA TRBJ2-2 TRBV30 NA CAWTPNTGELFF TGTGCCTGGACTCCGAACACCGGGGAGCTGTTTTTT
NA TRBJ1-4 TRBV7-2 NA CASSPGQGGEKLFF TGTGCCAGCAGTCCAGGGCAGGGCGGTGAAAAACTGTTTTTT
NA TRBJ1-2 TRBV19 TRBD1 CASSIPRTGGDGYTF TGTGCCAGTAGTATACCTAGGACAGGGGGCGATGGCTACACCTTC
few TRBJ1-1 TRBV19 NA CASRRGGLGNTEAFF TGTGCCAGTCGTCGGGGGGGCTTGGGGAACACTGAAGCTTTCTTT
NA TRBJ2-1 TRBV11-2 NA CASSLVVGTLFHEQFF TGTGCCAGCAGCTTAGTGGTGGGTACCCTATTCCATGAGCAGTTCTTC